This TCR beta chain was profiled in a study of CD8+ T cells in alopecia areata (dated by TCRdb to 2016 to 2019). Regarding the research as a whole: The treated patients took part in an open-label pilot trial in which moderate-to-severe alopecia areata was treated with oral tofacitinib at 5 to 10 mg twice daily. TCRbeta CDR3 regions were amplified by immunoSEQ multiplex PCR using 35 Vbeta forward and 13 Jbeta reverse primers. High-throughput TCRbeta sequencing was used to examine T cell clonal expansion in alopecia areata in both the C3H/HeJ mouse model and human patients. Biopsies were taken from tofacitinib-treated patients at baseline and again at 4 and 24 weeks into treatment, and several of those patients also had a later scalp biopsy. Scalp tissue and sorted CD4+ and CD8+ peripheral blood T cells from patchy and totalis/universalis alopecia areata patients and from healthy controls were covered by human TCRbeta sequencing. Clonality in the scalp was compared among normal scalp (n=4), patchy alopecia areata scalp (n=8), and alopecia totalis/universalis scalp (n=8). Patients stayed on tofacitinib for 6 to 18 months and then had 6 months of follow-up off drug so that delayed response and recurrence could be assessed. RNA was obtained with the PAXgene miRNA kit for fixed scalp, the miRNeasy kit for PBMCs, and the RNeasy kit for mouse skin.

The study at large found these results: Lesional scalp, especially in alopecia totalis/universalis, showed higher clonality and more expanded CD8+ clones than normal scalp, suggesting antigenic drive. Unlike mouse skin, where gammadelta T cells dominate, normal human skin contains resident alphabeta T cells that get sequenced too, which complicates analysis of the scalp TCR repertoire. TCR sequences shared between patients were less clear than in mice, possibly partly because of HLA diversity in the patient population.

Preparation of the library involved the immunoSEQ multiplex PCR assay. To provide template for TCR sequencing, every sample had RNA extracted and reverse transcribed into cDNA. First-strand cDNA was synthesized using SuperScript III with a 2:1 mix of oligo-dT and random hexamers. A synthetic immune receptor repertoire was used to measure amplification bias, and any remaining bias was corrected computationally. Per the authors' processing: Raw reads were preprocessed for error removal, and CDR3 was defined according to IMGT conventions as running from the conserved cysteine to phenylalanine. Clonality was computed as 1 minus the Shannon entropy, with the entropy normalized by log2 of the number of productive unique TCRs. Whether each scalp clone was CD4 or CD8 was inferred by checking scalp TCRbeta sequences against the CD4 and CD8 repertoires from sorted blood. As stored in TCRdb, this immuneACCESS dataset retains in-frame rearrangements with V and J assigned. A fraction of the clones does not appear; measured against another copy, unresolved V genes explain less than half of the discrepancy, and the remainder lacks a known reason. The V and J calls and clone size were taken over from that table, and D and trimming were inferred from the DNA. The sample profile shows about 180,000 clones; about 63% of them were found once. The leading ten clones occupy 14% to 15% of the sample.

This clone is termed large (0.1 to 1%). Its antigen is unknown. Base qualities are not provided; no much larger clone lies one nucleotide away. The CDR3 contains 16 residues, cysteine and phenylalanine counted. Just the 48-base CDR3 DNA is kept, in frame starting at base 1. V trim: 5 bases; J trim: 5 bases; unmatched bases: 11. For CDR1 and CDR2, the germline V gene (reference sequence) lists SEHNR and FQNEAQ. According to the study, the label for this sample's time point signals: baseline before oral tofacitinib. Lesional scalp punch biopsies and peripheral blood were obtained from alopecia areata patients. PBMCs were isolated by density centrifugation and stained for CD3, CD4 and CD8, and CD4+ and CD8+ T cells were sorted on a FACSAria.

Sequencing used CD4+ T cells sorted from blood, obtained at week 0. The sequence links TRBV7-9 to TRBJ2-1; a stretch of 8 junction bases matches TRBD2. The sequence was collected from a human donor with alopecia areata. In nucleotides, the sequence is TGTGCCAGCAGCCCAATAGGCGGGGGGATTGACAATGAGCAGTTCTTC. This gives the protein CASSPIGGGIDNEQFF.